Following are 19 T cell receptor beta chains from one sample sequenced in a study of radiation and T cells in renal cell carcinoma. Sample treatment: 15 Gy SBRT to primary tumor, nephrectomy 4 weeks later. Using immunoSEQ multiplex PCR, the repertoire was profiled, and TCRdb retains in-frame clones only, with some absent. The sample carries about 18,000 clones, 55% recorded once. Sequencing used tumor tissue, obtained from a patient whose treatment included radiotherapy and nephrectomy. Every receptor here comes from a man aged 45 to 65 with renal cell carcinoma.

This clone was seen a handful of times. The chain couples TRBV19 to TRBJ1-2; TRBD1 matches 7 bases. The CDR3 totals 15 residues. With 5 bases clipped from V and 5 bases from J, the junction kept 11 bases outside the gene matches. The germline V gene has CDR1 LNHDA and CDR2 SQIVND (reference sequence). CDR3 region: CASSGRGQQNYGYTF. CDR3 DNA sequence: TGTGCCAGTAGTGGTCGGGGACAGCAAAATTATGGCTACACCTTC.

The genes are TRBV10-3 and TRBJ2-7, with D unresolved. V lost 3 bases and J 3 bases, leaving 9 bases between the germline ends. The CDR3 length is 13 residues. Germline V gene lookup returns CDR1 ENHRY and CDR2 SYGVKD. Written as DNA, the CDR3 is TGTGCCATCAGTGACTCGGCTGGCTACGAGCAGTACTTC. It is translated as CAISDSAGYEQYF.

CDR3 region: CASSPTSGVRYEQYF. The CDR3, as DNA: TGTGCCAGCAGTCCCACTAGCGGGGTTAGGTACGAGCAGTACTTC. V and J are TRBV11-2 and TRBJ2-7, with TRBD2 identical over 10 bases. Germline values: CDR1 SGHAT, CDR2 FQNNGV. This CDR3 region has 15 residues. With V trimmed by 6 bases and J by 4 bases, 9 bases remained unmatched.

The chain has TRBV6-5 and TRBJ2-5; maybe TRBD2 (6 bases). There are 16 residues in the CDR3. Per germline, CDR1 MNHEY and CDR2 SVGAGI. Trimming stripped 0 bases from V and 2 bases from J, with 13 bases between. The CDR3 DNA reads TGTGCCAGCAGTTACTCGATCGGGAGTTGGCAAGAGACCCAGTACTTC. It specifies CASSYSIGSWQETQYF.

This clone was counted a few times. Other DNA sequences from this sample encode an identical CDR3 as well. V and J are TRBV5-5 and TRBJ1-3; D is possibly TRBD1 (6 bases). The V gene's germline CDR1 is SGHKS and CDR2 YYEKEE (reference sequence). The CDR3 is 15 residues long. Trimming took off 1 base at V and 3 bases at J, with 11 bases between the two ends. Here the CDR3 reads CASSLPGALGNTIYF. DNA for the CDR3: TGTGCCAGCAGCTTGCCGGGGGCACTTGGAAACACCATATATTTT.

A note on this clone: One junction end disagrees with the germline gene, perhaps due to a read error. This chain connects TRBV7-2 to TRBJ2-7, with 11 bases that match TRBD2. Germline CDR1 SGHTA, CDR2 FQGNSA. The CDR3 is 15 residues long. CDR3 residues: CASSLDANSGGAPSF. The CDR3 DNA reads TGTGCCAGCAGCTTAGATGCGAATAGCGGGGGGGCCCCGAGCTTC.

CDR3 coding DNA: TGTGCCAGCAGCTCCCCGGGTAGGGGGCCTTCTGAAGCTTTCTTT. It translates to CASSSPGRGPSEAFF. V is TRBV5-5 and J is TRBJ1-1; 7 bases are a match to TRBD1. Per the germline V gene, CDR1 is SGHKS and CDR2 is YYEKEE (reference sequence). V was clipped by 3 bases and J by 6 bases; unmatched bases: 11. The CDR3 has 15 amino acids.

V usage is TRBV7-2 and J usage is TRBJ2-1; D is perhaps TRBD1 (6 bases). Germline V gene sequence: CDR1 SGHTA, CDR2 FQGNSA. The CDR3 is 15 amino acids. V lost 5 bases, J lost 8 bases, and 19 bases lay in between. For the CDR3, the DNA is TGTGCCAGCAGCCGTTCGGCAGGGGCTTACGATGAGCAGTTCTTC. Amino acid sequence: CASSRSAGAYDEQFF.

This chain links TRBV5-1 with TRBJ2-1; the match to TRBD2 covers 7 bases. From germline, CDR1 is SGHRS and CDR2 YFSETQ. V shed 2 bases, J shed 9 bases, and the junction held 11 bases outside the gene matches. This CDR3 has 15 residues. The CDR3 coding sequence is TGCGCCAGCAGCTTCACTAGCGAGGGGCCCCGTGAGCAGTTCTTC. Protein product: CASSFTSEGPREQFF. Full variable domain (remainder filled in from reference TRBV5-1 and TRBJ2-1): KAGVTQTPRYLIKTRGQQVTLSCSPISGHRSVSWYQQTPGQGLQFLFEYFSETQRNKGNFPGRFSGRQFSNSRSEMNVSTLELGDSALYLCASSFTSEGPREQFFGPGTRLTVL.

This clone was counted only a few times. The chain uses TRBV5-1 and TRBJ1-3; perhaps TRBD1 as D (6 bases). The V and J ends lost 7 bases and 7 bases respectively, with 15 bases between them. Germline V CDR1 and CDR2: SGHRS, YFSETQ. The CDR3 runs 13 residues. The CDR3: CASRDTERNTIYF. The CDR3 nucleotides read TGCGCCAGCCGGGACACCGAAAGGAACACCATATATTTT.

This chain links TRBV7-2 with TRBJ1-1; D possibly corresponds to TRBD1 (5 bases). Germline CDR1 reads SGHTA; CDR2 reads FQGNSA. Trimming took off 2 bases at V and 4 bases at J, with 8 bases between the two ends. This CDR3 is built from 13 residues. The CDR3, as DNA: TGTGCCAGCAGCTTAAGACAGATCACTGAAGCTTTCTTT. This sequence encodes CASSLRQITEAFF. Variable domain in full (rest from reference TRBV7-2 and TRBJ1-1): GAGVSQSPSNKVTEKGKDVELRCDPISGHTALYWYRQSLGQGLEFLIYFQGNSAPDKSGLPSDRFSAERTGGSVSTLTIQRTQQEDSAVYLCASSLRQITEAFFGQGTRLTVV.

The chain is built from TRBV6-6 and TRBJ2-7, with D possibly TRBD1 on 6 matching bases. This CDR3 has 15 amino acids. Germline CDR1 MNHNY, CDR2 SVGAGI (reference sequence). V lost 3 bases, J lost 5 bases, and 17 bases lay in between. CDR3 amino acids: CASSYRGSLANEQYF. The CDR3 bases are TGTGCCAGCAGTTATAGGGGGTCTTTGGCCAACGAGCAGTACTTC.

This clone was seen more than once but under ten times. This sequence joins TRBV30 and TRBJ1-6; TRBD1 matches 7 bases. J was trimmed by 7 bases and V by 2 bases; bases with no gene match: 2. CDR1 and CDR2 (germline): GTSNPN, SVGIG (reference sequence). This CDR3 region has 13 residues. The CDR3: CAWSTGENSPLHF. In DNA form, the CDR3 reads TGTGCCTGGAGTACAGGGGAGAATTCACCCCTCCACTTT.

Sample share makes this clone medium-sized (0.01 to 0.1%). The V gene is TRBV6-6, the J gene TRBJ2-3, with D maybe TRBD2 (5 bases). CDR1 is MNHNY and CDR2 is SVGAGI in the germline V gene (reference sequence). The germline V and J ends were trimmed by 1 base and 1 base, with 6 bases remaining between them. The CDR3 is made up of 14 amino acids. The DNA of the CDR3 is TGTGCCAGCAGTTACTTGGAGGGCACAGATACGCAGTATTTT. This encodes CASSYLEGTDTQYF.

The rearrangement joins TRBV6-5 to TRBJ1-1, with D possibly being TRBD1 (6 bases). CDR1 MNHEY and CDR2 SVGAGI come from the germline V gene. This CDR3 comprises 15 residues. V was cut by 6 bases and J by 2 bases, with 16 bases left in between. The CDR3 DNA follows: TGTGCCAGCAGGGGGCGGACAGATACTAACACTGAAGCTTTCTTT. Its translation is CASRGRTDTNTEAFF.

This clone was counted a few times. The V call is TRBV4-1, the J call TRBJ1-1, with D unresolved. With 5 bases removed from V and 0 bases from J, the gap between germline ends came to 13 bases. CDR1 and CDR2 (germline): MGHRA, YSYEKL. The CDR3 consists of 15 residues. The CDR3 is CASSTRGIMNTEAFF. CDR3 DNA: TGCGCCAGCAGCACTCGGGGTATCATGAACACTGAAGCTTTCTTT.

This clone has a handful of counts. The chain links TRBV29-1 to TRBJ1-1; 8 bases agree with TRBD1. The CDR3 extends over 13 amino acids. Germline loops: CDR1 SQVTM, CDR2 ANQGSEA. Losses at the gene ends were 4 bases for V and 4 bases for J; bases not matched to a gene: 5. The CDR3, as DNA: TGCAGCGTTGCGGACAGGGCCCTCACTGAAGCTTTCTTT. Its translation is CSVADRALTEAFF.

The chain has TRBV5-1 and TRBJ2-5; D unclear. Germline lookup yields CDR1 SGHRS and CDR2 YFSETQ. V was trimmed by 0 bases and J by 5 bases, leaving 17 bases between them. The CDR3 covers 16 residues. The CDR3 sequence: CASSLAAWVEGETQYF. The CDR3 DNA follows: TGCGCCAGCAGCTTGGCCGCGTGGGTTGAAGGTGAGACCCAGTACTTC.

This chain's CDR3 is CASIQGRSSYNEQFF. The CDR3 nucleotides read TGTGCCAGCATCCAAGGACGAAGCTCCTACAATGAGCAGTTCTTC. The chain uses TRBV28 and TRBJ2-1, with D unresolved. V gave up 7 bases and J gave up 0 bases, with 13 bases separating them. The CDR3 covers 15 residues. Per germline, CDR1 MDHEN and CDR2 SYDVKM.